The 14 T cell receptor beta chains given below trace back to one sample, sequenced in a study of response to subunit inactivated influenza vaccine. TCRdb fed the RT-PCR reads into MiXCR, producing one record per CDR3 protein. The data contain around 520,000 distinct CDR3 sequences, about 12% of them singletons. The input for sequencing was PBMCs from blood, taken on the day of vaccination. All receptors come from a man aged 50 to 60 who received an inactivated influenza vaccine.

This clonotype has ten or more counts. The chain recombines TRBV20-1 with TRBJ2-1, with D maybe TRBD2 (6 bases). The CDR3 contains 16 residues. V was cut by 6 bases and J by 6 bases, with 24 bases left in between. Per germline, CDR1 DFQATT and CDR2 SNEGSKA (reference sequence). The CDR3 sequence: CSAKIPGLLILNEQFF. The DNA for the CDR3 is TGCAGTGCCAAGATTCCGGGACTCCTTATTCTCAATGAGCAGTTCTTC.

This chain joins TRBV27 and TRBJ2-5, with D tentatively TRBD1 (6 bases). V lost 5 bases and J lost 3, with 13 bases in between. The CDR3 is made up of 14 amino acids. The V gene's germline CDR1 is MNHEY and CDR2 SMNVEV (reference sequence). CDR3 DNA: TGTGCCAGCAGTATGCAGGGGCGAAAAGAGACCCAGTACTTC. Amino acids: CASSMQGRKETQYF.

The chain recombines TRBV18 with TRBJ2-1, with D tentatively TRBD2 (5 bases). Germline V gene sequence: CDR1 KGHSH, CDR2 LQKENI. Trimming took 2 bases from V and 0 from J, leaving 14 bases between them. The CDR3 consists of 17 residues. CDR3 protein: CASSPTPRGSSYNEQFF. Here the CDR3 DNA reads TGTGCCAGCTCACCAACTCCACGTGGGAGCTCCTACAATGAGCAGTTCTTC.

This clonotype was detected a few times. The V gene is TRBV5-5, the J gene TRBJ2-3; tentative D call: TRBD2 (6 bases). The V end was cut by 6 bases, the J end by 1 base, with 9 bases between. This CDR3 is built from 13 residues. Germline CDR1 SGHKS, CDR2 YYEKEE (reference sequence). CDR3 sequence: CASKEGGTDTQYF. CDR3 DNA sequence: TGTGCCAGCAAGGAGGGCGGCACAGATACGCAGTATTTT.

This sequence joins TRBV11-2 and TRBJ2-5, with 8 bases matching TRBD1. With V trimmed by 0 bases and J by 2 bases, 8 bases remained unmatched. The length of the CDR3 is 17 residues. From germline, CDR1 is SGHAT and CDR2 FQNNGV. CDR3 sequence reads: CASSLDLDRGFQETQYF. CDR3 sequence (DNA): TGTGCCAGCAGCTTAGATCTTGACAGGGGTTTTCAAGAGACCCAGTACTTC.

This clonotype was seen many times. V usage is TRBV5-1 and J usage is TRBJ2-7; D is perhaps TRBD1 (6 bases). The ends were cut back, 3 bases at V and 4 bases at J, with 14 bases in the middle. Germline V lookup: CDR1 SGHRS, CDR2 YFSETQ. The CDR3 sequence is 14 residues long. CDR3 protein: CASSSLGTPYEQYF. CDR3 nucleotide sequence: TGCGCCAGCAGCTCTCTTGGGACACCTTACGAGCAGTACTTC.

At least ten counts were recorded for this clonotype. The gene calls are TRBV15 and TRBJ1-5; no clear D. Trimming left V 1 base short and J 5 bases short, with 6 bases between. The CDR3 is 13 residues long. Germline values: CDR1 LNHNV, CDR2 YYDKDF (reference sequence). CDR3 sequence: CATSRAGDQPQHF. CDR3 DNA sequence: TGTGCCACCAGCAGAGCCGGGGATCAGCCCCAGCATTTT.

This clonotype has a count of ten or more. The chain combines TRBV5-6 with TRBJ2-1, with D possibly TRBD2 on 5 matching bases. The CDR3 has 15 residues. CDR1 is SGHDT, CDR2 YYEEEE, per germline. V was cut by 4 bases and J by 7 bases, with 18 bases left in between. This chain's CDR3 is CASSKDWQRRNEQFF. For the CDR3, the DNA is TGTGCCAGCAGCAAGGACTGGCAGCGTCGGAATGAGCAGTTCTTC. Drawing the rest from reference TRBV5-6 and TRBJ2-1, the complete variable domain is DAGVTQSPTHLIKTRGQQVTLRCSPKSGHDTVSWYQQALGQGPQFIFQYYEEEERQRGNFPDRFSGHQFPNYSSELNVNALLLGDSALYLCASSKDWQRRNEQFFGPGTRLTVL.

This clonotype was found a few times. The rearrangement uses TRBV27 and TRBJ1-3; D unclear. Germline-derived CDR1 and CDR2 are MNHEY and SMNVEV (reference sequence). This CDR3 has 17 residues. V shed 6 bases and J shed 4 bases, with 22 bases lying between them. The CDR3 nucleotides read TGTGCCAGCAGAACCAGCCTTAGCGGGGATGCGGGAAACACCATATATTTT. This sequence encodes CASRTSLSGDAGNTIYF.

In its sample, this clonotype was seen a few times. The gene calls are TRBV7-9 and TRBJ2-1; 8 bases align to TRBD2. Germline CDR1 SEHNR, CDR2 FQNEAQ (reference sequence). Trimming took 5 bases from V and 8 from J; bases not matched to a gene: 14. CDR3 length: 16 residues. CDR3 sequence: CASSNAPGLVGHEQFF. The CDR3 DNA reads TGTGCCAGCAGCAACGCGCCGGGACTAGTGGGTCATGAGCAGTTCTTC.

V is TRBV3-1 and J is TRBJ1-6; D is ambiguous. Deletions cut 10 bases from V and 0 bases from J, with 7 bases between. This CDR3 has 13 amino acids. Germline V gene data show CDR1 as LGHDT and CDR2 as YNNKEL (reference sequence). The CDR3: CATSSSYNSPLHF. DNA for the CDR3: TGTGCCACCTCGAGCTCCTATAATTCACCCCTCCACTTT.

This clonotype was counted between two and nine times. DNA for the CDR3: TGCGCCAGCAGCCAAGAACTTTCGCTTCTCGCGGGAGACTACGAGCAGTACTTC. Amino acid sequence: CASSQELSLLAGDYEQYF. The gene calls are TRBV4-1 and TRBJ2-7; TRBD2 agrees at 7 bases. V lost 0 bases to trimming and J lost 3 bases; unmatched junction nucleotides: 14. Germline V CDR1 and CDR2: MGHRA, YSYEKL. The CDR3 consists of 18 residues.

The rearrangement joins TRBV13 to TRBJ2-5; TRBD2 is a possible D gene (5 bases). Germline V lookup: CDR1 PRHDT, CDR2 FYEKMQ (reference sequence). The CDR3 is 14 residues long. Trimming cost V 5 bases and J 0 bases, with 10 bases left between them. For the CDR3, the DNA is TGTGCCAGCAGCGACACGGACTACCAAGAGACCCAGTACTTC. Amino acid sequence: CASSDTDYQETQYF.

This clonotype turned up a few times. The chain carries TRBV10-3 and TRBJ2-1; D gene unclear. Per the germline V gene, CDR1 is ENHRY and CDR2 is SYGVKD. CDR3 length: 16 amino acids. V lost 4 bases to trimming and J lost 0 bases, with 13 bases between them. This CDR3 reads CAISALARSSYNEQFF. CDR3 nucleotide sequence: TGTGCCATCAGTGCGCTCGCACGCAGCTCCTACAATGAGCAGTTCTTC.